This T cell receptor beta chain was observed in a study of OX40 agonist ivuxolimab in advanced cancers. Looking at the study overall: One patient with hepatocellular carcinoma and two with cutaneous melanoma, three in all, had partial responses.

TCRdb's table, derived via immunoSEQ multiplex PCR, lists solely in-frame clones and lacks some. The table shows some 51,000 clones, with about 80% occurring only once. Trimming took off 5 bases at V and 5 bases at J, with 21 bases between the two ends. Germline values: CDR1 SEHNR, CDR2 FQNEAQ (reference sequence). The CDR3 runs to 16 residues. The sequence derives from an adult with an advanced solid tumor such as melanoma, head and neck, liver or kidney cancer. The J gene is TRBJ2-5, the V gene TRBV7-9; D not certain. The material was CD4+ or CD8+ T cells sorted from blood, obtained in a trial of the OX40 agonist ivuxolimab. The CDR3 coding sequence is TGTGCCAGCAGCGTAAGATTGGGCCCCATGGGGGAGACCCAGTACTTC. Its translation is CASSVRLGPMGETQYF.